These 28 T cell receptor beta chains originate from one sample sequenced in a study of blood T cell repertoires in COVID-19. Repertoires were generated with immunoSEQ multiplex PCR, while TCRdb's copy carries only in-frame clones and drops some. The sample shows roughly 100,000 clones, more than 85% of them seen only once. Sequenced input: peripheral blood. The receptors originated from a human donor in a cohort sampled during active COVID-19.

This clone turned up a few times. V gene TRBV7-8 combines with J gene TRBJ2-2; 9 bases are a match to TRBD2. Germline CDR1 is SGHVS and CDR2 is FQNEAQ. J was trimmed by 1 base and V by 5 bases; bases with no gene match: 2. The CDR3 is 15 residues long. CDR3 region: CASSKLAGNTGELFF. CDR3 sequence (DNA): TGTGCCAGCAGCAAACTAGCGGGGAACACCGGGGAGCTGTTTTTT.

The chain links TRBV7-9 to TRBJ2-7, with a weak D call TRBD2 (7 bases). The CDR3 is made up of 19 amino acids. In germline, CDR1 is SEHNR, CDR2 FQNEAQ (reference sequence). The V end lost 2 bases, the J end lost 0 bases, and 23 bases lay between the germline ends. The CDR3 DNA sequence: TGTGCCAGCAGCTTAAGGGCAGGGGCGGCGCGGGAGTTCTCCTACGAGCAGTACTTC. Its protein product is CASSLRAGAAREFSYEQYF.

The V and J genes are TRBV5-6 and TRBJ2-7; maybe TRBD1 (6 bases). This CDR3 spans 11 amino acids. CDR1 SGHDT and CDR2 YYEEEE come from the germline V gene. Trimming cost V 4 bases and J 10 bases, with 12 bases left between them. For the CDR3, the DNA is TGTGCCAGCAGCCACCGGACAGATCAGTACTTC. Protein: CASSHRTDQYF.

CDR3 amino acids: CASSFRGTGLTEAFF. CDR3 nucleotide sequence: TGTGCCAGCAGCTTTCGGGGGACAGGGTTGACTGAAGCTTTCTTT. V usage is TRBV7-9 and J usage is TRBJ1-1; 9 bases match TRBD1. CDR3 length equals 15 residues. V gave up 3 bases and J gave up 5 bases; unmatched junction bases: 7. Germline loops: CDR1 SEHNR, CDR2 FQNEAQ (reference sequence).

The chain carries TRBV6-7 and TRBJ1-4; 7 bases are a match to TRBD1. TRBV6-7 is flagged as an ORF with uncertain function. V gave up 10 bases and J gave up 7 bases; unmatched junction bases: 9. This CDR3 spans 13 amino acids. The CDR3 DNA reads TGTGCCACCAAAACAGGGGCTCGTGAAAAACTGTTTTTT. It codes for CATKTGAREKLFF.

The V and J genes are TRBV9 and TRBJ2-7, with D maybe TRBD1 (6 bases). Germline V lookup: CDR1 SGDLS, CDR2 YYNGEE. CDR3 length: 13 residues. Trimming took 3 bases from V and 5 from J, leaving 12 bases between them. In nucleotides, the CDR3 is TGTGCCAGCAGCGGCACAGGGTCCGACGAGCAGTACTTC. Its translation is CASSGTGSDEQYF.

This chain connects TRBV5-4 to TRBJ2-7, with 11 bases that match TRBD1. The CDR3 sequence is 16 residues long. With V trimmed by 0 bases and J by 7 bases, 9 bases remained unmatched. Germline V lookup: CDR1 SGHNT, CDR2 YYREEE (reference sequence). CDR3 nucleotide sequence: TGTGCCAGCAGCTTGGAACCGGACAGGGGGCCGGGTGAGCAGTACTTC. It encodes CASSLEPDRGPGEQYF.

The V and J genes are TRBV16 and TRBJ2-7; D is perhaps TRBD2 (6 bases). The germline V gene encodes CDR1 KGHSY and CDR2 FQNENV. Trimming pared 2 bases from V and 3 bases from J, leaving 14 bases between. CDR3 length: 15 amino acids. The DNA of the CDR3 is TGTGCCAGCAGCCAAGGTCGGCCAGCGGGCTACGAGCAGTACTTC. Protein: CASSQGRPAGYEQYF.

Here the CDR3 DNA reads TGTGCCAGCAGTCCGGGACAGGGGCAAGAGACCCAGTACTTC. Translation: CASSPGQGQETQYF. The chain recombines TRBV28 with TRBJ2-5; 10 bases agree with TRBD1. J was trimmed by 2 bases and V by 5 bases; bases with no gene match: 2. This CDR3 contains 14 residues. The germline CDR1 and CDR2 sequences are MDHEN and SYDVKM.

This clone was counted between two and nine times. The chain uses TRBV7-8 and TRBJ2-7, with 12 nucleotides matching TRBD1. With 5 bases clipped from V and 6 bases from J, the junction kept 5 bases outside the gene matches. CDR3 length: 14 residues. The germline V gene has CDR1 SGHVS and CDR2 FQNEAQ. In DNA form, the CDR3 reads TGTGCCAGCAGCGCGGGACAGGGGGCTATCGAGCAGTACTTC. This translates into CASSAGQGAIEQYF.

The chain couples TRBV13 to TRBJ1-2, with unresolved D. Germline values: CDR1 PRHDT, CDR2 FYEKMQ (reference sequence). V lost 7 bases to trimming and J lost 5 bases, with 17 bases between them. There are 14 residues in the CDR3. The CDR3 region is CASIQEGSPYGYTF. As DNA, the CDR3 is TGTGCCAGCATCCAGGAAGGCAGCCCATATGGCTACACCTTC.

The rearrangement links TRBV28 to TRBJ2-5; TRBD1 agrees at 8 bases. Germline V CDR1 and CDR2: MDHEN, SYDVKM. The CDR3 is 16 residues long. V dropped 6 bases and J dropped 4; count of bases not matched to a gene: 13. CDR3 nucleotide sequence: TGTGCCAGCAGCTTAAATTCAGGGGGCGCGGGAGAGACCCAGTACTTC. It encodes CASSLNSGGAGETQYF. Full variable domain (missing parts from reference TRBV28 and TRBJ2-5): DVKVTQSSRYLVKRTGEKVFLECVQDMDHENMFWYRQDPGLGLRLIYFSYDVKMKEKGDIPEGYSVSREKKERFSLILESASTNQTSMYLCASSLNSGGAGETQYFGPGTRLLVL.

CDR3 nucleotide sequence: TGCGCCAGCAGCTTGGGGACAGGGGTGGGGTACGAGCAGTACTTC. Protein: CASSLGTGVGYEQYF. The genes are TRBV5-1 and TRBJ2-7; the match to TRBD1 covers 9 bases. Unmatched junction bases numbered 5, after V lost 0 bases and J lost 4 bases. The CDR3 totals 15 residues. Germline lookup yields CDR1 SGHRS and CDR2 YFSETQ.

The CDR3 DNA reads TGTGCCAGCAGCTTACTACGACAGGGGGCACATGGCTACACCTTC. Protein product: CASSLLRQGAHGYTF. This sequence joins TRBV7-9 and TRBJ1-2; TRBD1 agrees at 10 bases. Germline V gives CDR1 SEHNR, CDR2 FQNEAQ (reference sequence). This CDR3 spans 15 amino acids. After removal of 2 bases from V and 6 bases from J, the junction contained 6 bases not matched to a gene.

The chain is built from TRBV10-3 and TRBJ2-1, with a possible D match to TRBD1 (5 bases). Looked up from germline, CDR1 is ENHRY and CDR2 is SYGVKD. V gave up 4 bases and J gave up 3 bases, with 13 bases separating them. The CDR3 contains 15 residues. In DNA, the CDR3 is TGTGCCATCAGTGGTCGCAGGGCGTACTACAATGAGCAGTTCTTC. Its protein is CAISGRRAYYNEQFF.

The chain recombines TRBV14 with TRBJ2-7, with 9 bases lining up with TRBD1. The CDR3 length is 14 residues. From germline, CDR1 is SGHDN and CDR2 FVKESK. V trimming: 0 bases; J trimming: 4 bases; junction bases outside the gene matches: 1. CDR3 DNA sequence: TGTGCCAGCAGCCAAGAGACAGGGGGGTACGAGCAGTACTTC. Translation gives CASSQETGGYEQYF.

This clone was observed once. This rearrangement joins TRBV24-1 to TRBJ2-1; TRBD1 matches at 10 bases. V shed 7 bases, J shed 6 bases, and the junction held 5 bases outside the gene matches. CDR3 size: 14 residues. CDR1 KGHDR and CDR2 SFDVKD come from the germline V gene. The CDR3 DNA reads as TGTGCCACCAGCGACAGGGGGCGCATCAATGAGCAGTTCTTC. Translating it yields CATSDRGRINEQFF.

The rearrangement links TRBV9 to TRBJ2-1; TRBD2 matches at 9 bases. CDR1 and CDR2 (germline): SGDLS, YYNGEE. The CDR3 has 16 amino acids. With V trimmed by 3 bases and J by 9 bases, 13 bases remained unmatched. In DNA form, the CDR3 reads TGTGCCAGCAGCGACCGCGGAGTAGCGGGAGTAGGTGAGCAGTTCTTC. Translated: CASSDRGVAGVGEQFF.

This clone was seen a single time. The gene calls are TRBV6-5 and TRBJ2-2, with 8 bases lining up with TRBD2. CDR1 and CDR2 (germline): MNHEY, SVGAGI. V lost 7 bases and J lost 6; bases outside the gene matches: 7. The CDR3 is 14 residues long. The CDR3 sequence is CASTRGGLAGELFF. CDR3 nucleotide sequence: TGTGCCAGCACCCGGGGGGGGTTAGCCGGGGAGCTGTTTTTT.

This clone was detected a few times. The chain has TRBV5-1 and TRBJ2-5; 7 positions agree with TRBD1. V was clipped by 4 bases and J by 2 bases; unmatched bases: 2. Germline V lookup: CDR1 SGHRS, CDR2 YFSETQ. The CDR3 totals 13 residues. The chain's CDR3 is CASSMGQQETQYF. The CDR3 bases are TGCGCCAGCAGCATGGGACAGCAAGAGACCCAGTACTTC.

A few counts support this clone. The chain joins TRBV7-2 to TRBJ1-4, with 8 bases fitting TRBD1. Germline CDR1 and CDR2: SGHTA and FQGNSA. There are 14 residues in the CDR3. V shed 5 bases and J 5 bases; nucleotides not matched to a gene: 4. CDR3 DNA: TGTGCCAGCAGCCGGACAGGGTACAATGAAAAACTGTTTTTT. It encodes CASSRTGYNEKLFF.

DNA of the CDR3: TGTGCCAGTAGTATAGGGGACAGGGACTTTCAGCCCCAGCATTTT. Protein: CASSIGDRDFQPQHF. The chain recombines TRBV19 with TRBJ1-5, with 9 bases aligning to TRBD1. CDR1 and CDR2 from the germline V gene are LNHDA and SQIVND (reference sequence). This CDR3 is 15 amino acids long. J was trimmed by 6 bases and V by 1 base; bases with no gene match: 4.

This clone was observed once. J is TRBJ2-1 and V is TRBV24-1, with 7 nucleotides matching TRBD2. This CDR3 spans 13 amino acids. The V segment lost 1 base and the J segment 14 bases; nucleotides outside the gene matches: 7. Per the germline V gene, CDR1 is KGHDR and CDR2 is SFDVKD. The CDR3 nucleotides read TGTGCCACCAGTGATTTAGCGGGGAGCCCAGAGTTCTTC. Encoded protein: CATSDLAGSPEFF.

The chain combines TRBV29-1 with TRBJ1-1; 10 bases are a match to TRBD1. There are 15 residues in the CDR3. J was trimmed by 4 bases and V by 1 base; bases with no gene match: 6. CDR1 and CDR2 from the germline V gene are SQVTM and ANQGSEA. The CDR3 spells CSVEVEGQGRTEAFF. CDR3 bases: TGCAGCGTTGAAGTTGAGGGACAGGGGCGCACTGAAGCTTTCTTT.

This clone came up many times. V and J are TRBV19 and TRBJ1-2, with D maybe TRBD1 (5 bases). The CDR3 has 16 residues. The V end was cut by 6 bases, the J end by 3 bases, with 20 bases between. Germline V gene lookup returns CDR1 LNHDA and CDR2 SQIVND (reference sequence). CDR3 protein: CASRNVPDGADYGYTF. The CDR3 region has the DNA TGTGCCAGTAGAAACGTCCCCGATGGGGCTGACTATGGCTACACCTTC. Based on the CDR3 plus reference TRBV19 and TRBJ1-2, the full variable domain is DGGITQSPKYLFRKEGQNVTLSCEQNLNHDAMYWYRQDPGQGLRLIYYSQIVNDFQKGDIAEGYSVSREKKESFPLTVTSAQKNPTAFYLCASRNVPDGADYGYTFGSGTRLTVV.

The J gene is TRBJ2-5, the V gene TRBV19; 10 bases map to TRBD2. In germline, CDR1 is LNHDA, CDR2 SQIVND (reference sequence). Trimming removed 7 bases from V and 3 bases from J; junction bases left unmatched: 14. CDR3 length: 17 amino acids. This chain's CDR3 is CASTVTVLAGAEETQYF. CDR3 bases: TGTGCCAGTACCGTTACCGTGCTAGCGGGGGCAGAAGAGACCCAGTACTTC.

The genes are TRBV27 and TRBJ1-2; 8 positions agree with TRBD1. The germline V gene has CDR1 MNHEY and CDR2 SMNVEV (reference sequence). This CDR3 contains 14 residues. With V trimmed by 5 bases and J by 3 bases, 5 bases remained unmatched. The CDR3 is CASSVAQGDYGYTF. DNA of the CDR3: TGTGCCAGCAGTGTAGCACAGGGGGACTATGGCTACACCTTC.

The chain recombines TRBV5-4 with TRBJ2-7; TRBD1 aligns across 11 bases. Losses at the gene ends were 7 bases for V and 6 bases for J; bases not matched to a gene: 9. The CDR3 covers 14 residues. CDR1 SGHNT and CDR2 YYREEE come from the germline V gene (reference sequence). The CDR3 coding sequence is TGTGCCAGCGGTCCCGGGACAGGGGGATTCGAGCAGTACTTC. Protein: CASGPGTGGFEQYF.